The 30 T cell receptor beta chains presented below share a single source sample, sequenced in a study of blood T cell repertoires in COVID-19. Profiled with immunoSEQ multiplex PCR; TCRdb holds only in-frame clones, not every one. The sample lists around 230,000 clones, 75% to 85% occurring once. The source material was peripheral blood. All receptors come from a woman in her sixties with active or convalescent COVID-19.

V usage is TRBV2 and J usage is TRBJ1-6; D is possibly TRBD1 (5 bases). This CDR3 is built from 13 residues. V was trimmed by 4 bases and J by 9 bases, leaving 10 bases between them. Germline CDR1 and CDR2: SNHLY and FYNNEI. DNA for the CDR3: TGTGCCAGCAGTGGGGACTCCGGTTCACCCCTCCACTTT. Amino acid sequence: CASSGDSGSPLHF.

J is TRBJ1-4 and V is TRBV9; possibly TRBD1 for D (5 bases). V dropped 4 bases and J dropped 0 bases, with 10 bases sitting between them. Germline assignment: CDR1 SGDLS and CDR2 YYNGEE. This CDR3 spans 15 amino acids. Here the CDR3 DNA reads TGTGCCAGCAGCCCCGGGGGGACAACTAATGAAAAACTGTTTTTT. Its protein is CASSPGGTTNEKLFF. The entire variable domain, with the rest obtained from reference TRBV9 and TRBJ1-4, is as follows: DSGVTQTPKHLITATGQRVTLRCSPRSGDLSVYWYQQSLDQGLQFLIQYYNGEERAKGNILERFSAQQFPDLHSELNLSSLELGDSALYFCASSPGGTTNEKLFFGSGTQLSVL.

V gene TRBV7-9 combines with J gene TRBJ2-1; D ambiguous. V gave up 2 bases and J gave up 9 bases, with 14 bases separating them. This CDR3 region has 14 residues. CDR1 is SEHNR, CDR2 FQNEAQ, per germline (reference sequence). CDR3 in DNA: TGTGCCAGCAGCTTAAATTCCTGGCGCGGTGAGCAGTTCTTC. Translated, it gives CASSLNSWRGEQFF.

This clone has more than one count but fewer than ten. This chain joins TRBV5-1 and TRBJ2-3; no clear D gene. The V end lost 7 bases, the J end lost 4 bases, and 16 bases lay between the germline ends. CDR3 length equals 14 residues. Germline V gives CDR1 SGHRS, CDR2 YFSETQ. CDR3 in DNA: TGCGCCAGCGATTTCGGCAACCGGGCAGATACGCAGTATTTT. As protein: CASDFGNRADTQYF.

This chain connects TRBV7-2 to TRBJ2-4; TRBD2 matches 8 bases. The CDR3 contains 15 residues. J gave up 7 bases and V 5 bases, and 10 bases lay outside the gene matches. CDR1 and CDR2 from the germline V gene are SGHTA and FQGNSA. Here the CDR3 reads CASSPPGGRWNIQYF. The CDR3 nucleotides read TGTGCCAGCAGCCCACCGGGGGGGAGGTGGAACATTCAGTACTTC.

The V call is TRBV18, the J call TRBJ1-6, with unresolved D. This CDR3 contains 17 residues. V was cut by 1 base and J by 9 bases, with 19 bases left in between. CDR1 is KGHSH, CDR2 LQKENI, per germline. The CDR3 DNA reads TGTGCCAGCTCACCACTAGGAAGGAATTCAAGGAGTTCACCCCTCCACTTT. It encodes CASSPLGRNSRSSPLHF.

CDR3 coding DNA: TGTGCCAGTTCACAGGGGGCGTCTGGGGCCAACGTCCTGACTTTC. Its protein is CASSQGASGANVLTF. The chain uses TRBV19 and TRBJ2-6; TRBD1 matches 9 bases. The V gene end was trimmed by 8 bases and the J gene end by 1 base; junction bases not matched to a gene: 3. Germline CDR1 reads LNHDA; CDR2 reads SQIVND (reference sequence). There are 15 residues in the CDR3.

CDR3 sequence: CASSPMIAGGRGEQFF. The DNA for the CDR3 is TGTGCCAGCAGCCCAATGATAGCGGGGGGCCGTGGGGAGCAGTTCTTC. V gene TRBV11-2 combines with J gene TRBJ2-1, with TRBD2 matching 10 bases. Germline trimming cut 5 bases from V and 10 bases from J; bases unmatched to any gene: 14. Looked up from germline, CDR1 is SGHAT and CDR2 is FQNNGV. This CDR3 has 16 residues.

V and J are TRBV4-3 and TRBJ1-4, with D possibly matching TRBD1 (6 bases). Germline CDR1 LGHNA, CDR2 YSLEER. V was clipped by 6 bases and J by 7 bases, with 18 bases between them. The CDR3 extends over 15 amino acids. The CDR3, as DNA: TGCGCCAGCAGGGGATTAGGGGGGGGAACTGAAAAACTGTTTTTT. Its protein product is CASRGLGGGTEKLFF.

This clone was observed a few times. V is TRBV6-5 and J is TRBJ2-7, with TRBD1 matching 7 bases. The CDR3 is made up of 13 amino acids. CDR1 MNHEY and CDR2 SVGAGI come from the germline V gene. Losses at the gene ends were 2 bases for V and 4 bases for J; bases not matched to a gene: 2. For the CDR3, the DNA is TGTGCCAGCAGTTACCGACAGGGTTACGAGCAGTACTTC. Translated: CASSYRQGYEQYF.

The chain links TRBV7-2 to TRBJ2-7; D gene unclear. The CDR3 covers 12 residues. V was shortened by 4 bases and J by 4 bases, with 8 bases between the two germline ends. CDR1 is SGHTA, CDR2 FQGNSA, per germline. CDR3 residues: CASSSSRYEQYF. The CDR3 region has the DNA TGTGCCAGCAGCTCAAGTCGGTACGAGCAGTACTTC.

The J gene is TRBJ2-4, the V gene TRBV2; D not certain. Germline assignment: CDR1 SNHLY and CDR2 FYNNEI. This CDR3 contains 14 residues. V gave up 1 base and J gave up 0 bases, with 4 bases separating them. The CDR3 bases are TGTGCCAGCAGTGAAGAACTAGCCAAAAACATTCAGTACTTC. It specifies CASSEELAKNIQYF.

V usage is TRBV7-8 and J usage is TRBJ1-1; D is perhaps TRBD1 (5 bases). V was clipped by 2 bases and J by 2 bases, with 21 bases between them. This CDR3 comprises 18 residues. The germline V gene encodes CDR1 SGHVS and CDR2 FQNEAQ. The CDR3 region has the DNA TGTGCCAGCAGCTTACCCGGCGCCTCAGGGATTAGAAACACTGAAGCTTTCTTT. As protein: CASSLPGASGIRNTEAFF.

This clone was seen more than once but under ten times. Here the CDR3 reads CASSFPRGELFF. The DNA of the CDR3 is TGTGCCAGCAGCTTCCCCAGGGGGGAGCTGTTTTTT. This chain links TRBV7-3 with TRBJ2-2; D unresolved. Germline-derived CDR1 and CDR2 are SGHTA and FQGTGA. Trimming left V 3 bases short and J 8 bases short, with 7 bases between. The CDR3 totals 12 residues.

V is TRBV30 and J is TRBJ1-5; 8 positions agree with TRBD1. The CDR3 sequence is 13 residues long. From germline, CDR1 is GTSNPN and CDR2 SVGIG (reference sequence). J was trimmed by 6 bases and V by 5 bases; bases with no gene match: 6. CDR3 bases: TGTGCCTGGGATCAGGGGGCGCGTCAGCCCCAGCATTTT. Protein sequence: CAWDQGARQPQHF.

The chain recombines TRBV12-2 with TRBJ2-1; the table's D call of TRBD2 was not tested on the DNA. TRBV12-2 is a documented pseudogene. The CDR3 totals 15 residues. CDR3 coding DNA: TGTGCAAGTCGCTTAGAAACTAGCGGGGTAAATGAGCAGTTCTTC. Protein sequence: CASRLETSGVNEQFF.

The rearrangement joins TRBV7-9 to TRBJ1-1; TRBD1 is a possible D gene (5 bases). Trimming left V 5 bases short and J 1 base short, with 8 bases between. This CDR3 has 13 residues. Germline loops: CDR1 SEHNR, CDR2 FQNEAQ (reference sequence). CDR3 sequence reads: CASSRGQNTEAFF. CDR3 bases: TGTGCCAGCAGCCGAGGACAGAACACTGAAGCTTTCTTT.

J is TRBJ2-3 and V is TRBV5-4; 8 bases match TRBD2. Losses at the gene ends were 4 bases for V and 4 bases for J; bases not matched to a gene: 8. Germline CDR1 SGHNT, CDR2 YYREEE (reference sequence). This CDR3 has 15 amino acids. The CDR3 DNA sequence: TGTGCCAGCAGCCTGGGACTAGTCTCGGCAGATACGCAGTATTTT. Translated, it gives CASSLGLVSADTQYF. The complete variable domain, with remaining parts taken from reference TRBV5-4 and TRBJ2-3, reads ETGVTQSPTHLIKTRGQQVTLRCSSQSGHNTVSWYQQALGQGPQFIFQYYREEENGRGNFPPRFSGLQFPNYSSELNVNALELDDSALYLCASSLGLVSADTQYFGPGTRLTVL.

The CDR3 sequence: CASSEAETGQRNQPQHF. CDR3 sequence (DNA): TGTGCCAGCAGTGAGGCGGAGACGGGACAACGCAATCAGCCCCAGCATTTT. This chain links TRBV2 with TRBJ1-5, with D possibly matching TRBD1 (6 bases). The length of the CDR3 is 17 residues. V gave up 3 bases and J gave up 2 bases, with 17 bases separating them. Germline V CDR1 and CDR2: SNHLY, FYNNEI.

This chain connects TRBV18 to TRBJ1-1, with 8 positions matching TRBD1. Germline V gives CDR1 KGHSH, CDR2 LQKENI. After removal of 1 base from V and 3 bases from J, the junction contained 1 base not matched to a gene. The CDR3 consists of 14 residues. The CDR3 is CASSPQTGDTEAFF. The DNA of the CDR3 is TGTGCCAGCTCACCACAGACAGGGGACACTGAAGCTTTCTTT.

The sample holds one count of this clone. The V and J genes are TRBV9 and TRBJ2-3; 7 positions match TRBD1. Germline V gives CDR1 SGDLS, CDR2 YYNGEE. V trimming: 4 bases; J trimming: 1 base; junction bases outside the gene matches: 3. The CDR3 length is 14 residues. CDR3 DNA: TGTGCCAGCAGCTTAACAGGGGGCACAGATACGCAGTATTTT. Protein sequence: CASSLTGGTDTQYF.

This chain connects TRBV7-2 to TRBJ1-1, with D unclear. Trimming removed 3 bases from V and 6 bases from J, with 11 bases in between. This CDR3 is 13 amino acids long. The germline V gene encodes CDR1 SGHTA and CDR2 FQGNSA. The CDR3 spells CASSFNGGSEAFF. CDR3 in DNA: TGTGCCAGCAGCTTTAATGGAGGGTCTGAAGCTTTCTTT.

The chain couples TRBV2 to TRBJ1-2; 7 bases align to TRBD1. Germline values: CDR1 SNHLY, CDR2 FYNNEI. This CDR3 has 16 residues. V shed 1 base, J shed 5 bases, and the junction held 10 bases outside the gene matches. The CDR3, as DNA: TGTGCCAGCAGTGAAGACGGAGGGGGCCCCTCTTATGGCTACACCTTC. Translating it yields CASSEDGGGPSYGYTF.

The rearrangement links TRBV12-3 or TRBV12-4 to TRBJ1-1; D is undetermined. The CDR3 is made up of 13 amino acids. V was shortened by 5 bases and J by 1 base, with 8 bases between the two germline ends. The CDR3 DNA follows: TGTGCCAGCAGTCCTCAGGAGAACACTGAAGCTTTCTTT. Translated: CASSPQENTEAFF.

The chain combines TRBV27 with TRBJ1-5; D is unclear. The CDR3 extends over 16 amino acids. Deletions cut 2 bases from V and 2 bases from J, with 13 bases between. Germline lookup yields CDR1 MNHEY and CDR2 SMNVEV (reference sequence). The CDR3 bases are TGTGCCAGCAGTTTACGGTCTCCCCCTCGCAATCAGCCCCAGCATTTT. This gives the protein CASSLRSPPRNQPQHF.

The chain couples TRBV2 to TRBJ2-5, with TRBD1 as a possible D gene (6 bases). With 7 bases removed from V and 0 bases from J, the gap between germline ends came to 12 bases. CDR3 length: 14 residues. CDR1 is SNHLY and CDR2 is FYNNEI in the germline V gene. The CDR3 here is CASNVQGNQETQYF. The CDR3, as DNA: TGTGCCAGCAATGTACAGGGAAACCAAGAGACCCAGTACTTC.

J is TRBJ1-4 and V is TRBV19, with 7 bases fitting TRBD1. CDR3 size: 17 residues. Germline CDR1 is LNHDA and CDR2 is SQIVND (reference sequence). Unmatched junction bases numbered 13, after V lost 8 bases and J lost 1 base. The CDR3 region has the DNA TGTGCCAGTGACCCCGGGACAGCCATTGGAACTAATGAAAAACTGTTTTTT. Its protein is CASDPGTAIGTNEKLFF.

V is TRBV7-9 and J is TRBJ1-4, with TRBD1 identical over 9 bases. Germline V gene lookup returns CDR1 SEHNR and CDR2 FQNEAQ (reference sequence). The length of the CDR3 is 14 residues. Trimming cost V 7 bases and J 7 bases; bases outside gene matches: 7. CDR3 loop: CASNTGGRGEKLFF. The CDR3 DNA follows: TGTGCCAGCAACACAGGGGGCAGGGGTGAAAAACTGTTTTTT.

The chain employs TRBV2 and TRBJ1-6; D perhaps matches TRBD1 (6 bases). CDR3 length equals 14 residues. Germline V lookup: CDR1 SNHLY, CDR2 FYNNEI. V shed 3 bases and J shed 8 bases, with 11 bases lying between them. Written as DNA, the CDR3 is TGTGCCAGCAGTGACCCGTCAGGGGATTCACCCCTCCACTTT. This encodes CASSDPSGDSPLHF.

The chain uses TRBV4-1 and TRBJ1-6; 10 bases are shared with TRBD1. V shed 4 bases and J 7 bases; nucleotides not matched to a gene: 16. Germline assignment: CDR1 MGHRA and CDR2 YSYEKL. There are 19 residues in the CDR3. The CDR3 DNA sequence: TGCGCCAGCAGCCTCGGGACAGGGGTGGGCCTTTTAGAAAATTCACCCCTCCACTTT. Its translation is CASSLGTGVGLLENSPLHF.